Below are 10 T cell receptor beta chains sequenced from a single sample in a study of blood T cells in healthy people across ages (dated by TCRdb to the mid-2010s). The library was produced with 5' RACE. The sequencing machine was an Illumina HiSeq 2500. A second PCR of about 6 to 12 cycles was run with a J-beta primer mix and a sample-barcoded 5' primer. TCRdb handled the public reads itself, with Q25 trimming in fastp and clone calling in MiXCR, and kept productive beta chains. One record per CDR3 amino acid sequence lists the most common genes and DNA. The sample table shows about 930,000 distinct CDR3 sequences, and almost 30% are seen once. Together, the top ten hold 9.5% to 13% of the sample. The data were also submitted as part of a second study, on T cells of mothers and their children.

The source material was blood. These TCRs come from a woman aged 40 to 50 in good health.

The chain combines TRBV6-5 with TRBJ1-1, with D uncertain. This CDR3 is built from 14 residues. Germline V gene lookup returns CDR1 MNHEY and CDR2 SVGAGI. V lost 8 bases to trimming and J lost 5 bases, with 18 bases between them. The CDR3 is CASGNLRVGTEAFF. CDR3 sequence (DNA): TGTGCCAGCGGAAATCTCCGGGTCGGTACTGAAGCTTTCTTT.

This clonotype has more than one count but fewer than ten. The DNA of the CDR3 is TGTGCCAGCAGCCCCGGGGGGAGGGAGCAGTTCTTC. This gives the protein CASSPGGREQFF. The chain uses TRBV28 and TRBJ2-1; 7 bases align to TRBD2. V was pared by 6 bases and J by 10 bases, with 6 bases of the junction left unmatched. The CDR3 extends over 12 amino acids. From germline, CDR1 is MDHEN and CDR2 SYDVKM.

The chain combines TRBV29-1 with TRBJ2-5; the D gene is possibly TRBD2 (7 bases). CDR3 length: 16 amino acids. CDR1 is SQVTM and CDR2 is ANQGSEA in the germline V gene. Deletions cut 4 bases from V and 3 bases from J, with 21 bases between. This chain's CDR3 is CSVGGGNTGAKETQYF. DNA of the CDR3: TGCAGCGTTGGCGGGGGCAACACGGGAGCGAAAGAGACCCAGTACTTC. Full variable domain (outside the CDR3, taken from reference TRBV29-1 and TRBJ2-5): SAVISQKPSRDICQRGTSLTIQCQVDSQVTMMFWYRQQPGQSLTLIATANQGSEATYESGFVIDKFPISRPNLTFSTLTVSNMSPEDSSIYLCSVGGGNTGAKETQYFGPGTRLLVL.

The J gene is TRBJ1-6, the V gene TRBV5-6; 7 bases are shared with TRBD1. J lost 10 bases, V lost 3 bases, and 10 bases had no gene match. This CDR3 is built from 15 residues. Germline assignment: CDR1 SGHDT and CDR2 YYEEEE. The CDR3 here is CASSSETGSRSPLHF. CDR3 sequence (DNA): TGTGCCAGCAGCTCCGAGACAGGGTCCAGGTCACCCCTCCACTTT.

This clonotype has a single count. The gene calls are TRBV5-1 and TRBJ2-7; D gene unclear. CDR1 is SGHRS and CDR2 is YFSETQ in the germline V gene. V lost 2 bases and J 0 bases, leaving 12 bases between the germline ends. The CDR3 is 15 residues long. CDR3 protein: CASSLETASSYEQYF. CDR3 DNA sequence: TGCGCCAGCAGCTTAGAGACGGCTAGCTCCTACGAGCAGTACTTC.

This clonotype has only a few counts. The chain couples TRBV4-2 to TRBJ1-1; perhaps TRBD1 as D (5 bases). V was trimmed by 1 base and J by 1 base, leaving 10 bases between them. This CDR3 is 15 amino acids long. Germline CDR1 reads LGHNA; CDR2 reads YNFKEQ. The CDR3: CASSQGQGANTEAFF. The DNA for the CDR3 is TGTGCCAGCAGCCAAGGGCAGGGCGCGAACACTGAAGCTTTCTTT.

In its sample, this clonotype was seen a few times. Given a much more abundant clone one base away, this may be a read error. This CDR3 reads CASSRSEETQFF. The CDR3 DNA follows: TGTGCCAGCAGCAGGTCGGAGGAGACCCAGTTCTTC. The chain links TRBV28 to TRBJ2-1; D possibly corresponds to TRBD2 (5 bases). Trimming removed 6 bases from V and 13 bases from J, with 16 bases in between. Germline V gives CDR1 MDHEN, CDR2 SYDVKM. This CDR3 spans 12 amino acids.

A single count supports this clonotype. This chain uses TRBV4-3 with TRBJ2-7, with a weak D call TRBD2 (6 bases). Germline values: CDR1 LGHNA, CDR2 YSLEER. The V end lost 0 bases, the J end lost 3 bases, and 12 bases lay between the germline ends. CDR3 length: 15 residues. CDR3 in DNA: TGCGCCAGCAGCCAAGATAGCGGAAACGGCTACGAGCAGTACTTC. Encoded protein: CASSQDSGNGYEQYF.

CDR3: CASTPPGLAPGGETQYF. The CDR3 nucleotides read TGTGCTAGTACTCCACCGGGACTGGCACCCGGTGGAGAGACCCAGTACTTC. This chain joins TRBV28 and TRBJ2-5; maybe TRBD2 (6 bases). This CDR3 has 17 amino acids. The germline V gene encodes CDR1 MDHEN and CDR2 SYDVKM.

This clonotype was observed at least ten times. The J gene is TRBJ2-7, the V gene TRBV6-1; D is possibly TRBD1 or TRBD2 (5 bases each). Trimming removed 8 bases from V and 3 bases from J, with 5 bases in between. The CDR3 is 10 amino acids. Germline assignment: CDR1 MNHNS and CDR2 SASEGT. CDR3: CASGGYEQYF. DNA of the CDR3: TGTGCCAGCGGGGGCTACGAGCAGTACTTC.